This section outlines one TCR beta chain sequence together with its context. Its target is unknown. Germline CDR1 SQVTM, CDR2 ANQGSEA. The CDR3 is 13 amino acids. UMI-tagged TRB cDNA libraries were built via 5' RACE. TCRdb re-called the 5' RACE reads and shows each CDR3 protein once, DNA omitted. The record lists over 95,000 distinct CDR3 sequences, of which the ten most abundant hold approximately 0.36%. Cells classed as naive CD8+ T cells were CD45RO-CCR7+CD27+CD95-. The data were obtained in a study of CXCR3-negative and CXCR3-positive naive CD8 T cells. About the research overall: Overall TRB read output was 110 million to 150 million, and each library contained about 1.5 +/- 0.3 million reads.

Study-level points and caveats: CXCR3-positive naive cells carried more hydrophobic TRB CDR3s than CXCR3-negative ones.

The receptor was isolated from a human donor in good health. Some clones in this sample may be carry-over from other donors' samples. The sequenced sample consisted of naive CXCR3+ CD8+ T cells from blood. Subset defined: CD45RO-CCR7+CD27+CD95- naive CD8+ T cells expressing CXCR3 (TNR3+). The genes are TRBV29-1 and TRBJ1-4. Here the CDR3 reads CSVVGEGYEKLFF. Full variable domain (remainder filled in from reference TRBV29-1 and TRBJ1-4): SAVISQKPSRDICQRGTSLTIQCQVDSQVTMMFWYRQQPGQSLTLIATANQGSEATYESGFVIDKFPISRPNLTFSTLTVSNMSPEDSSIYLCSVVGEGYEKLFFGSGTQLSVL.